The 28 T cell receptor beta chains reported below all come from one sample, sequenced in a study of T cells after yellow fever vaccination. TCRdb analysed the 5' RACE reads with MiXCR anew, one entry per CDR3 protein. The data contain 250,000 or so distinct CDR3 sequences, about 7% of them singletons. Sequenced here: CD4+ T cells sorted from PBMCs, sampled 15 days after the yellow fever booster vaccination. These receptors all come from a man under 40 who received the YFV17D yellow fever vaccine.

This clonotype was observed at least ten times. J is TRBJ2-7 and V is TRBV7-8; no clear D. This CDR3 spans 14 amino acids. CDR1 is SGHVS, CDR2 FQNEAQ, per germline. The V end lost 5 bases, the J end lost 5 bases, and 16 bases lay between the germline ends. CDR3 nucleotide sequence: TGTGCCAGCAGCCAGGTCAATGGGGTTGACGAGCAGTACTTC. This sequence encodes CASSQVNGVDEQYF.

This clonotype was counted ten times or more. This chain connects TRBV5-1 to TRBJ2-2, with 7 bases lining up with TRBD2. Germline trimming cut 4 bases from V and 6 bases from J; bases unmatched to any gene: 12. CDR3 size: 16 residues. Germline CDR1 and CDR2: SGHRS and YFSETQ. The CDR3 reads CASSLGTIKFSGELFF. CDR3 bases: TGCGCCAGCAGCCTGGGGACTATTAAGTTCTCCGGGGAGCTGTTTTTT.

This clonotype was recorded at least ten times. The chain recombines TRBV20-1 with TRBJ2-1; no clear D gene. The germline V gene has CDR1 DFQATT and CDR2 SNEGSKA (reference sequence). V shed 3 bases and J shed 6 bases, with 3 bases lying between them. There are 10 residues in the CDR3. CDR3 DNA sequence: TGCAGTGCTAGCTCCAATGAGCAGTTCTTC. Protein: CSASSNEQFF.

This clonotype was found many times. The rearrangement links TRBV29-1 to TRBJ2-4; TRBD1 might be the D (7 bases). This CDR3 is built from 13 residues. Trimming stripped 6 bases from V and 13 bases from J, with 22 bases between. The germline CDR1 and CDR2 sequences are SQVTM and ANQGSEA. The CDR3 spells CSVGAGQNLAQYF. DNA of the CDR3: TGCAGCGTCGGGGCGGGACAGAACTTGGCGCAGTACTTC.

This clonotype turned up a few times. This chain links TRBV20-1 with TRBJ1-2; D unclear. There are 12 residues in the CDR3. Germline V gene lookup returns CDR1 DFQATT and CDR2 SNEGSKA (reference sequence). V was pared by 0 bases and J by 9 bases, with 11 bases between. The CDR3 DNA reads TGCAGTGCTAGAGATCCCCCTATTCGCTACACCTTC. Protein sequence: CSARDPPIRYTF.

The chain employs TRBV20-1 and TRBJ2-3, with D tentatively TRBD1 or TRBD2 (5 bases each). The germline V gene has CDR1 DFQATT and CDR2 SNEGSKA (reference sequence). Trimming left V 6 bases short and J 6 bases short, with 25 bases between. This CDR3 region has 16 residues. The CDR3 DNA reads as TGCAGTGCCCCAGATTTTCGGGGCGCTCCCGGGGATACGCAGTATTTT. It is translated as CSAPDFRGAPGDTQYF.

There are a few counts of this clonotype. V usage is TRBV7-9 and J usage is TRBJ2-4, with 7 bases matching TRBD2. Losses at the gene ends were 4 bases for V and 6 bases for J; bases not matched to a gene: 6. CDR3 length equals 14 residues. The germline V gene encodes CDR1 SEHNR and CDR2 FQNEAQ (reference sequence). CDR3 loop: CASSSGLGGNIQYF. In DNA, the CDR3 is TGTGCCAGCAGCTCCGGACTAGGCGGAAACATTCAGTACTTC.

This clonotype was seen more than once but under ten times. This chain uses TRBV29-1 with TRBJ2-3, with 14 bases aligning to TRBD2. Looked up from germline, CDR1 is SQVTM and CDR2 is ANQGSEA. The J segment lost 2 bases and the V segment lost 4 bases, leaving 2 bases of the junction unmatched. This CDR3 is built from 15 residues. CDR3 nucleotide sequence: TGCAGCGTTGTGGGACTAGCGGGAGCCACAGATACGCAGTATTTT. It is translated as CSVVGLAGATDTQYF.

V gene TRBV3-1 combines with J gene TRBJ1-6; D uncertain. This CDR3 comprises 13 residues. The germline V and J ends were trimmed by 4 bases and 10 bases, with 11 bases remaining between them. CDR1 LGHDT and CDR2 YNNKEL come from the germline V gene (reference sequence). This CDR3 reads CASSPILASPLHF. DNA of the CDR3: TGTGCCAGCAGCCCCATCCTGGCGTCACCCCTCCACTTT.

This clonotype was observed at least ten times. The chain joins TRBV15 to TRBJ2-7, with a tentative D call TRBD2 (6 bases). Germline CDR1 and CDR2: LNHNV and YYDKDF (reference sequence). The V end lost 5 bases, the J end lost 0 bases, and 8 bases lay between the germline ends. The CDR3 loop spans 13 amino acids. In nucleotides, the CDR3 is TGTGCCACCAGCCGCGGGAACTCCTACGAGCAGTACTTC. Amino acid sequence: CATSRGNSYEQYF.

The chain is built from TRBV14 and TRBJ2-7, with 7 bases lining up with TRBD1. Germline V gene lookup returns CDR1 SGHDN and CDR2 FVKESK. The CDR3 has 14 amino acids. J lost 13 bases, V lost 3 bases, and 15 bases had no gene match. The chain's CDR3 is CASSHYNRGNRLYF. The CDR3 DNA follows: TGTGCCAGCAGCCACTACAACAGGGGCAACCGTCTATACTTC.

The chain employs TRBV5-5 and TRBJ1-3, with 7 bases identical to TRBD1. Germline V CDR1 and CDR2: SGHKS, YYEKEE (reference sequence). This CDR3 has 15 residues. Unmatched junction bases numbered 8, after V lost 3 bases and J lost 5 bases. CDR3 protein: CASSSSTGLRNTIYF. The CDR3 DNA sequence: TGTGCCAGCAGCTCTTCGACAGGGCTCAGAAACACCATATATTTT.

This clonotype has just a few counts. V and J are TRBV15 and TRBJ1-4; D unresolved. CDR3 length: 16 amino acids. Trimming removed 0 bases from V and 4 bases from J, with 12 bases in between. The germline CDR1 and CDR2 sequences are LNHNV and YYDKDF (reference sequence). DNA of the CDR3: TGTGCCACCAGCAGAGATGGGGAGGGCTATAATGAAAAACTGTTTTTT. As protein: CATSRDGEGYNEKLFF.

The chain combines TRBV5-5 with TRBJ1-2, with 7 nucleotides matching TRBD1. The CDR3 contains 14 residues. Germline CDR1 SGHKS, CDR2 YYEKEE (reference sequence). V shed 4 bases, J shed 4 bases, and the junction held 7 bases outside the gene matches. As DNA, the CDR3 is TGTGCCAGCAGCCCGGGGACAGCGACCTATGGCTACACCTTC. This codes for CASSPGTATYGYTF.

This clonotype was counted a few times. This chain connects TRBV20-1 to TRBJ1-2; no reliable D call. Deletions cut 3 bases from V and 6 bases from J, with 8 bases between. The germline gives CDR1 DFQATT, CDR2 SNEGSKA (reference sequence). This CDR3 is built from 11 residues. Here the CDR3 DNA reads TGCAGTGCTAGTTTCAGTGATGGCTACACCTTC. As protein: CSASFSDGYTF.

This clonotype was seen only a few times. The rearrangement uses TRBV20-1 and TRBJ2-4; D is possibly TRBD1 or TRBD2 (5 bases each). The CDR3 is made up of 12 amino acids. Between the trimmed V and J ends, which lost 5 bases and 6 bases, there was a span of 11 bases. Germline V gives CDR1 DFQATT, CDR2 SNEGSKA (reference sequence). In nucleotides, the CDR3 is TGCAGTGCTCTGGGGGAACTAAACATTCAGTACTTC. This codes for CSALGELNIQYF.

J is TRBJ2-1 and V is TRBV28, with D possibly matching TRBD1 (6 bases). CDR1 and CDR2 from the germline V gene are MDHEN and SYDVKM. This CDR3 region has 14 residues. The V gene lost 2 bases and the J gene lost 8 bases, with 13 bases spanning the gap. CDR3 bases: TGTGCCAGCAGTTTACCACAGGGAATAGATGAGCAGTTCTTC. Its protein product is CASSLPQGIDEQFF.

This clonotype was counted ten times or more. The rearrangement joins TRBV5-1 to TRBJ2-5; a possible D gene is TRBD2 (6 bases). Trimming took 5 bases from V and 4 from J, leaving 21 bases between them. Germline lookup yields CDR1 SGHRS and CDR2 YFSETQ. This CDR3 is 16 amino acids long. The DNA of the CDR3 is TGCGCCAGCAGGTTTCGAGGGACTGCCCTTCGAGAGACCCAGTACTTC. Translating gives CASRFRGTALRETQYF.

A few counts support this clonotype. The chain employs TRBV19 and TRBJ2-1; 7 nucleotides match TRBD2. This CDR3 region has 18 residues. CDR1 is LNHDA, CDR2 SQIVND, per germline (reference sequence). V was pared by 3 bases and J by 7 bases, with 18 bases of the junction left unmatched. CDR3 sequence (DNA): TGTGCCAGTAGTATGTATTGGGAGGGAGGGCCATTTAAGAATGAGCAGTTCTTC. Residues: CASSMYWEGGPFKNEQFF.

This clonotype has only a few counts. The chain links TRBV19 to TRBJ2-1; D is ambiguous. V was cut by 1 base and J by 6 bases, with 13 bases left in between. This CDR3 contains 15 residues. The germline CDR1 and CDR2 sequences are LNHDA and SQIVND (reference sequence). CDR3 protein: CASSIGRAGGNEQFF. The DNA of the CDR3 is TGTGCCAGTAGTATAGGCCGGGCAGGCGGCAATGAGCAGTTCTTC. The entire variable domain, with the rest obtained from reference TRBV19 and TRBJ2-1, is as follows: DGGITQSPKYLFRKEGQNVTLSCEQNLNHDAMYWYRQDPGQGLRLIYYSQIVNDFQKGDIAEGYSVSREKKESFPLTVTSAQKNPTAFYLCASSIGRAGGNEQFFGPGTRLTVL.

On this clonotype itself: Given a much more abundant clone one base away, this may be a read error. The V call is TRBV7-9, the J call TRBJ2-7; a weak D match, TRBD2 (5 bases). The CDR3 covers 17 residues. CDR1 is SEHNR, CDR2 FQNEAQ, per germline (reference sequence). The V end lost 4 bases, the J end lost 1 base, and 20 bases lay between the germline ends. CDR3 in amino acids: CASSSGPGLGKSYEQYF. CDR3 nucleotide sequence: TGTGCCAGCAGCTCCGGGCCCGGACTGGGGAAATCCTACGAGCAGTACTTC.

The V and J genes are TRBV7-2 and TRBJ2-4; 8 nucleotides agree with TRBD1. CDR1 is SGHTA, CDR2 FQGNSA, per germline. This CDR3 has 15 amino acids. The V segment lost 4 bases and the J segment 8 bases; nucleotides outside the gene matches: 10. The CDR3 loop reads CASSYGQGSVYIQYF. The CDR3 DNA reads TGTGCCAGCAGCTACGGACAGGGTTCGGTCTACATTCAGTACTTC.

On this clonotype itself: It may be a read error: a sequence one base away is much more abundant. This chain joins TRBV6-1 and TRBJ2-1, with TRBD2 matching 15 bases. The V gene end was trimmed by 7 bases and the J gene end by 0 bases; junction bases not matched to a gene: 7. CDR3 length: 18 residues. Germline V CDR1 and CDR2: MNHNS, SASEGT. The CDR3 DNA reads TGTGCCAGCATAGACGGGACTAGCGGGAGGAGCTCCTACAATGAGCAGTTCTTC. The encoded protein is CASIDGTSGRSSYNEQFF.

To note about this clonotype: A much larger clonotype is one base distant, so this may be a read error. This chain connects TRBV20-1 to TRBJ2-7; D is possibly TRBD2 (6 bases). The CDR3 has 14 amino acids. Germline loops: CDR1 DFQATT, CDR2 SNEGSKA (reference sequence). V lost 0 bases and J lost 2, with 11 bases in between. For the CDR3, the DNA is TGCAGTGCTAGAGATGTGAGGGAGGCCTACGAGCAGTACTTC. Its protein product is CSARDVREAYEQYF.

This rearrangement joins TRBV20-1 to TRBJ2-3; TRBD1 matches at 10 bases. With 3 bases clipped from V and 9 bases from J, the junction kept 12 bases outside the gene matches. Germline CDR1 and CDR2: DFQATT and SNEGSKA (reference sequence). The CDR3 is 15 residues long. The CDR3 spells CSARAGTGVLGTQYF. CDR3 DNA sequence: TGCAGTGCTAGGGCCGGGACAGGGGTGTTGGGCACGCAGTATTTT.

The chain recombines TRBV5-8 with TRBJ1-3; D is unclear. The CDR3 is 15 residues long. Germline V gene lookup returns CDR1 SGHTS and CDR2 YDEGEE. Trimming cost V 0 bases and J 0 bases, with 7 bases left between them. CDR3 in DNA: TGTGCCAGCAGCTTGGCGGCCTTCTCTGGAAACACCATATATTTT. It yields the protein CASSLAAFSGNTIYF.

The V call is TRBV12-3 or TRBV12-4, the J call TRBJ2-1; 8 bases are a match to TRBD2. The CDR3 is made up of 15 amino acids. V lost 6 bases to trimming and J lost 2 bases; unmatched junction nucleotides: 6. This CDR3 reads CASRTTGGPYNEQFF. As DNA, the CDR3 is TGTGCCAGCAGGACAACGGGAGGGCCCTACAATGAGCAGTTCTTC.

The CDR3 DNA follows: TGTGCCAGCTCCCCGCGGCAGGGCCTCTACGAGCAGTACTTC. It translates to CASSPRQGLYEQYF. V and J are TRBV18 and TRBJ2-7; tentatively, D is TRBD1 (5 bases). There are 14 residues in the CDR3. The V end was cut by 6 bases, the J end by 3 bases, with 15 bases between. Germline CDR1 is KGHSH and CDR2 is LQKENI.